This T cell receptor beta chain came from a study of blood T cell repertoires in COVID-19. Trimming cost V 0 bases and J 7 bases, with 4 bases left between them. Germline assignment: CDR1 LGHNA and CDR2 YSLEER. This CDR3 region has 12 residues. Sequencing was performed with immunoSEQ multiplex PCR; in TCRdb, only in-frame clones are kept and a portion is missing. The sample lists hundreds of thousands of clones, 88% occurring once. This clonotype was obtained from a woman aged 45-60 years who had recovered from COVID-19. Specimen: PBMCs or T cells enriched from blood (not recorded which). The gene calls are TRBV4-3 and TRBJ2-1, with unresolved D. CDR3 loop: CASSQERNEQFF. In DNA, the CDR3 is TGCGCCAGCAGCCAAGAGAGGAATGAGCAGTTCTTC.